The entry below describes one T cell receptor beta chain. Germline-derived CDR1 and CDR2 are MNHEY and SVGAGI. This CDR3 region has 16 residues. V was clipped by 2 bases and J by 0 bases, with 11 bases between them. Sequencing was performed with immunoSEQ multiplex PCR; in TCRdb, only in-frame clones are kept and a portion is missing. Of roughly 180,000 clones listed, about 85% were seen once; the top ten hold roughly 5%. This sample is drawn from a study of blood T cell repertoires in COVID-19. Study details: T cells, B-cell-depleted T cells, or PBMCs provided the cDNA or gDNA that served as material.

Seattle cases were enrolled at active infection and followed longitudinally. The receptor's source is a woman in her forties or fifties with COVID-19, enrolled during active disease. The chain uses TRBV6-5 and TRBJ2-1; D gene unclear. The sequencing input was peripheral blood. In DNA form, the CDR3 reads TGTGCCAGCAGTTACAATGCGTGGAGCTCCTACAATGAGCAGTTCTTC. Protein product: CASSYNAWSSYNEQFF.